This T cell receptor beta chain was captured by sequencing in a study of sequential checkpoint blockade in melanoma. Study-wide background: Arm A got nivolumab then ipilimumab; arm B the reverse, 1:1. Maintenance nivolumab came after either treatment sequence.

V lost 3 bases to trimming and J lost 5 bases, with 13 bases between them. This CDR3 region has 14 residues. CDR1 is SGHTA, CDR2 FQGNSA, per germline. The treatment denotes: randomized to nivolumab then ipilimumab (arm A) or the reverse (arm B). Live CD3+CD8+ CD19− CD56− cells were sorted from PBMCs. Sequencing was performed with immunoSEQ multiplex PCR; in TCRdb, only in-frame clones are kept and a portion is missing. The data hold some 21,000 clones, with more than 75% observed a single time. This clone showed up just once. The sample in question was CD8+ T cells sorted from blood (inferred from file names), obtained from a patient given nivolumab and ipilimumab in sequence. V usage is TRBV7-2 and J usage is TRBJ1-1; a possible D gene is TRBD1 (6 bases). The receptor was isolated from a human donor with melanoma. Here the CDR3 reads CASSLRGGLTEAFF. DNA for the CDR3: TGTGCCAGCAGCTTGAGGGGGGGGCTAACTGAAGCTTTCTTT.